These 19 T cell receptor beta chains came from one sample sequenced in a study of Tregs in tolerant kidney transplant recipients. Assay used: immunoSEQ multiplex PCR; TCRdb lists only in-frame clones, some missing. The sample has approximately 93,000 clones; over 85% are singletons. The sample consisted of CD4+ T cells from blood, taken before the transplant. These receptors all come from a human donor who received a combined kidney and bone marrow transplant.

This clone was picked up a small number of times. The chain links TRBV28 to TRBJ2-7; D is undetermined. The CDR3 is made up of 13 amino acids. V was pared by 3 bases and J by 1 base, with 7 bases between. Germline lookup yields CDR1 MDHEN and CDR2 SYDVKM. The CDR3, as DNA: TGTGCCAGCAGTTTGGTGCGGTCCTACGAGCAGTACTTC. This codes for CASSLVRSYEQYF.

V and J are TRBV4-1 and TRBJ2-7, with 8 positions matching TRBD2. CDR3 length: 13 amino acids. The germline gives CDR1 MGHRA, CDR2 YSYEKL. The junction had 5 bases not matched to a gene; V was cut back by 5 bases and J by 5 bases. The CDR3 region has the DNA TGCGCCAGCAGCGGACGTAGCGGGAACGAGCAGTACTTC. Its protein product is CASSGRSGNEQYF.

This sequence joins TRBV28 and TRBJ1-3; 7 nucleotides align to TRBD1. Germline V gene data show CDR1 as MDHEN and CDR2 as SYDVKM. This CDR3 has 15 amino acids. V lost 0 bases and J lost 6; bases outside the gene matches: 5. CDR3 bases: TGTGCCAGCAGTTTATGGGTGACAGGGTCAAACACCATATATTTT. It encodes CASSLWVTGSNTIYF. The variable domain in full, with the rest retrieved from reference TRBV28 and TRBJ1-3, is DVKVTQSSRYLVKRTGEKVFLECVQDMDHENMFWYRQDPGLGLRLIYFSYDVKMKEKGDIPEGYSVSREKKERFSLILESASTNQTSMYLCASSLWVTGSNTIYFGEGSWLTVV.

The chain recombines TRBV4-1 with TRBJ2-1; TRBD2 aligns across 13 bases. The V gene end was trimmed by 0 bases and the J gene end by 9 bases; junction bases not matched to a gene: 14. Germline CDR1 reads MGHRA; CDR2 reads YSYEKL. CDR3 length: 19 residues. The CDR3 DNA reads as TGCGCCAGCAGCCAAGAGCGGAGACTAGCGGGGGGTTTTTCCGGTGAGCAGTTCTTC. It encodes CASSQERRLAGGFSGEQFF.

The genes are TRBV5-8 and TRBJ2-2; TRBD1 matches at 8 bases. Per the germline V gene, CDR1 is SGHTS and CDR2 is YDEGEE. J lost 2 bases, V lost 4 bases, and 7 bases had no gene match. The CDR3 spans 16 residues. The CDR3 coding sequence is TGTGCCAGCAGCGTAACAGGGGGGCTTAACACCGGGGAGCTGTTTTTT. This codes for CASSVTGGLNTGELFF.

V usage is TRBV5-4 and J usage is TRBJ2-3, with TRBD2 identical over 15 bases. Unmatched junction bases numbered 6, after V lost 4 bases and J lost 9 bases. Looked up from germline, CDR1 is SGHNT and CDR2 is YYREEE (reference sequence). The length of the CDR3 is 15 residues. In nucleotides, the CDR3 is TGTGCCAGCAGCCCGGGACTAGCGGGGGGACTAACGCAGTATTTT. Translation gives CASSPGLAGGLTQYF.

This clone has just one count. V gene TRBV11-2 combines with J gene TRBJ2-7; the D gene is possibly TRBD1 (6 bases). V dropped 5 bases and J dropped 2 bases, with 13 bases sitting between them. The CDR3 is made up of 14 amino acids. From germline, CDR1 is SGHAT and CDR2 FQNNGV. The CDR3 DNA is TGTGCCAGCAGCCGTGGACAGAGCGCCTACGAGCAGTACTTC. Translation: CASSRGQSAYEQYF.

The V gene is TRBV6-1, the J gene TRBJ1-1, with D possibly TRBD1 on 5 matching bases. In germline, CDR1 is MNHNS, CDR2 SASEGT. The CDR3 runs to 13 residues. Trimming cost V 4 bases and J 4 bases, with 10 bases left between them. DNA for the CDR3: TGTGCCAGCAGTGTTCAGGGTGGCACTGAAGCTTTCTTT. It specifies CASSVQGGTEAFF.

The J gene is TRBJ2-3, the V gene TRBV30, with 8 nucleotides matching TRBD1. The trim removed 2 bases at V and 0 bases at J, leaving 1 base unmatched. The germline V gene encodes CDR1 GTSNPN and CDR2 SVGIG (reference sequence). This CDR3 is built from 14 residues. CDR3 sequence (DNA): TGTGCCTGGAGTACAGGGGGGAGCACAGATACGCAGTATTTT. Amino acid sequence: CAWSTGGSTDTQYF.

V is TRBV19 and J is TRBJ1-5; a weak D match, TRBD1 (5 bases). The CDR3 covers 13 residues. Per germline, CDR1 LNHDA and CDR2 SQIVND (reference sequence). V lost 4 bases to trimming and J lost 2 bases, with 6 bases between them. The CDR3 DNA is TGTGCCAGTAGTAAAGGGGGCAATCAGCCCCAGCATTTT. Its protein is CASSKGGNQPQHF.

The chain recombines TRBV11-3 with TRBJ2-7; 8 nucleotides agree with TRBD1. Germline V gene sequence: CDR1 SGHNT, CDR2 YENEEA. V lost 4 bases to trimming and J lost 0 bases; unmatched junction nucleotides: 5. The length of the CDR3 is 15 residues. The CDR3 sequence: CASSSSGTGSYEQYF. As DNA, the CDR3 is TGTGCCAGCAGCTCCTCCGGGACAGGCTCCTACGAGCAGTACTTC.

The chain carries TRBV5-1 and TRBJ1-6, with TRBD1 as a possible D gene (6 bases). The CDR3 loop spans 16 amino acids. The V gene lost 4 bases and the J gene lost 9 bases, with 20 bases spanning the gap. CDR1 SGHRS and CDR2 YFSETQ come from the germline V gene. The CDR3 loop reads CASSRTESSSFSPLHF. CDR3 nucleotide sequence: TGCGCCAGCAGCCGGACAGAGAGTAGCTCGTTTTCACCCCTCCACTTT.

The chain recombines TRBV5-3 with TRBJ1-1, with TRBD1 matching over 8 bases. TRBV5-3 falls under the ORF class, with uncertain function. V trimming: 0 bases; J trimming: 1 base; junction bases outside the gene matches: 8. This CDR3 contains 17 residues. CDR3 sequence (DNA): TGTGCCAGAAGCTTGGGACAGGGGAGTCACGGGAACACTGAAGCTTTCTTT. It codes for CARSLGQGSHGNTEAFF.

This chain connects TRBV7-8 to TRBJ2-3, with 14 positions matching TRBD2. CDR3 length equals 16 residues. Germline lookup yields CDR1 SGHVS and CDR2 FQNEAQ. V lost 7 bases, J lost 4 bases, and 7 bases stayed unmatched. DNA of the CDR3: TGTGCCAGCACCCTAACGACTAGCGGGAGGGCAGATACGCAGTATTTT. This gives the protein CASTLTTSGRADTQYF.

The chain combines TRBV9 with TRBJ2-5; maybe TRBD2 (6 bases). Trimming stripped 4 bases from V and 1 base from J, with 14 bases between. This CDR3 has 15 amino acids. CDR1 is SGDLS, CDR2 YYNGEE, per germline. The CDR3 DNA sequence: TGTGCCAGCAGCCCATTTAGCGGCACCCAAGAGACCCAGTACTTC. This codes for CASSPFSGTQETQYF.

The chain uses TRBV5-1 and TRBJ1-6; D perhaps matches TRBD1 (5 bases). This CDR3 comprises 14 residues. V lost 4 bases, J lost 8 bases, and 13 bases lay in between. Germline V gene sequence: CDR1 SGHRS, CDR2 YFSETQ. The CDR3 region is CASSNSPGYSPLHF. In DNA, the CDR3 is TGCGCCAGCAGCAATTCTCCAGGGTATTCACCCCTCCACTTT.

CDR3 DNA sequence: TGCGCCAGCAGCCATCTGGACAGGGGGCGCAGCTATGGCTACACCTTC. Residues: CASSHLDRGRSYGYTF. This sequence joins TRBV4-3 and TRBJ1-2, with 11 bases that match TRBD1. Germline V gives CDR1 LGHNA, CDR2 YSLEER. Trimming at V came to 3 bases and at J to 4 bases, leaving 7 bases not matched to a gene. The CDR3 is made up of 16 amino acids.

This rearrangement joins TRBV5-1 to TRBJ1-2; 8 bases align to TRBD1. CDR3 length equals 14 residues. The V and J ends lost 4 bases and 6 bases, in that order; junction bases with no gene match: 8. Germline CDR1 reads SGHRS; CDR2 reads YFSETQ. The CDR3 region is CASSLMDRVNGYTF. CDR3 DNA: TGCGCCAGCAGCCTCATGGACAGGGTAAATGGCTACACCTTC.

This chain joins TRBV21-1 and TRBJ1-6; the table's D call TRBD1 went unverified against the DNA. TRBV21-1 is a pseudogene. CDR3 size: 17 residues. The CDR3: CASSNSLLGQGNSPLHF. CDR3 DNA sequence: TGTGCCAGCAGCAATTCTCTCCTGGGACAGGGAAATTCACCCCTCCACTTT.